These 25 T cell receptor beta chains were all obtained from the same sample, sequenced in a study of spatial heterogeneity in lung cancer. TCRdb reprocessed the 5' RACE reads with MiXCR, giving one entry per CDR3 protein. The data show 39,000 or so distinct CDR3 sequences, with roughly 8% seen just once and approximately 30% held by the top ten. Time point specified: sample taken at primary tumor resection. The study sequenced unsorted whole RNA from tumor, nontumor lung or frozen PBMC. Specimen: PBMCs, collected at surgery. The receptor set was obtained from a male donor with early-stage non-small cell lung cancer.

The sample holds many counts of this clonotype. The chain employs TRBV20-1 and TRBJ1-5; D may be TRBD1 (6 bases). Germline CDR1 is DFQATT and CDR2 is SNEGSKA (reference sequence). V gave up 0 bases and J gave up 6 bases, with 18 bases separating them. The CDR3 loop spans 16 amino acids. The CDR3 DNA follows: TGCAGTGCTAGAGACCTTCTTGGGGGCGAGGGTCAGCCCCAGCATTTT. Its protein is CSARDLLGGEGQPQHF.

This clonotype was counted ten times or more. The chain joins TRBV29-1 to TRBJ2-1; D unclear. Trimming pared 3 bases from V and 7 bases from J, leaving 13 bases between. The CDR3 runs to 13 residues. Germline assignment: CDR1 SQVTM and CDR2 ANQGSEA. CDR3 sequence (DNA): TGCAGCGTTGACTGGCAGAGCCTTAATGAGCAGTTCTTC. Translated, it gives CSVDWQSLNEQFF.

This clonotype has ten or more counts. V usage is TRBV24-1 and J usage is TRBJ2-3, with 7 nucleotides matching TRBD2. CDR1 and CDR2 from the germline V gene are KGHDR and SFDVKD. With V trimmed by 4 bases and J by 3 bases, 9 bases remained unmatched. The CDR3 runs to 16 residues. DNA of the CDR3: TGTGCCACCAGTGACCCGGGCCAGCGGGGTACAGATACGCAGTATTTT. Translating it yields CATSDPGQRGTDTQYF.

This clonotype came up many times. The rearrangement links TRBV3-1 to TRBJ1-2; D not certain. There are 12 residues in the CDR3. V lost 4 bases to trimming and J lost 6 bases, with 9 bases between them. Germline assignment: CDR1 LGHDT and CDR2 YNNKEL (reference sequence). CDR3: CASSRRENGYTF. The CDR3 bases are TGTGCCAGCAGCCGGCGGGAAAATGGCTACACCTTC.

This clonotype was recorded at least ten times. The chain joins TRBV9 to TRBJ2-3, with D perhaps TRBD1 (5 bases). With 4 bases removed from V and 2 bases from J, the gap between germline ends came to 11 bases. Germline values: CDR1 SGDLS, CDR2 YYNGEE. CDR3 length equals 14 residues. CDR3 coding DNA: TGTGCCAGCAGCACCCGACAGTTCACAGATACGCAGTATTTT. Protein: CASSTRQFTDTQYF.

This clonotype was seen many times. The chain combines TRBV27 with TRBJ2-6; D remains unclear. V shed 5 bases and J shed 0 bases, with 23 bases lying between them. Germline CDR1 and CDR2: MNHEY and SMNVEV (reference sequence). The CDR3 length is 20 residues. CDR3: CASSLRPKARPNSGANVLTF. CDR3 bases: TGTGCCAGCAGTCTCAGACCGAAGGCCAGACCCAACTCTGGGGCCAACGTCCTGACTTTC.

A few counts support this clonotype. The chain is built from TRBV6-2 or TRBV6-3 and TRBJ1-2; D remains unclear. The CDR3 runs 15 residues. Germline V lookup: CDR1 MNHEY, CDR2 SVGEGT. The ends were cut back, 5 bases at V and 0 bases at J, with 13 bases in the middle. The CDR3 sequence: CASSPGPGSNYGYTF. The CDR3 DNA reads TGTGCCAGCAGTCCCGGTCCCGGCTCTAACTATGGCTACACCTTC.

This clonotype was recorded many times. V usage is TRBV7-9 and J usage is TRBJ2-7; 7 nucleotides match TRBD1. The germline V gene encodes CDR1 SEHNR and CDR2 FQNEAQ (reference sequence). The CDR3 runs to 14 residues. Unmatched junction bases numbered 3, after V lost 2 bases and J lost 2 bases. The CDR3 region is CASSLSGGTYEQYV. The CDR3 DNA is TGTGCCAGCAGCTTATCAGGGGGAACCTACGAGCAGTACGTC.

This clonotype occurred many times. This rearrangement joins TRBV12-3 or TRBV12-4 to TRBJ2-5; D gene uncertain. V was shortened by 5 bases and J by 2 bases, with 15 bases between the two germline ends. This CDR3 has 15 amino acids. CDR3 in amino acids: CASSPGYGRQETQYF. DNA for the CDR3: TGTGCCAGCAGTCCCGGTTATGGTCGTCAAGAGACCCAGTACTTC.

This clonotype was counted only a few times. The genes are TRBV7-8 and TRBJ1-3; D remains ambiguous. V lost 0 bases and J lost 3, with 6 bases in between. The CDR3 extends over 14 amino acids. CDR1 and CDR2 from the germline V gene are SGHVS and FQNEAQ. The CDR3 coding sequence is TGTGCCAGCAGCTTAGCGGGGTTTGGAAACACCATATATTTT. Its translation is CASSLAGFGNTIYF.

In this sample, this clonotype turned up many times. The chain is built from TRBV10-3 and TRBJ2-7; 11 positions agree with TRBD2. With V trimmed by 6 bases and J by 1 base, 2 bases remained unmatched. The germline V gene encodes CDR1 ENHRY and CDR2 SYGVKD. This CDR3 region has 14 residues. CDR3 in DNA: TGTGCCATCAGGGCTAGCGGGGGGTCCTACGAGCAGTACGTC. Amino acids: CAIRASGGSYEQYV.

This clonotype turned up a few times. This chain uses TRBV7-3 with TRBJ2-5, with 15 bases identical to TRBD2. This CDR3 has 17 residues. V dropped 5 bases and J dropped 5; count of bases not matched to a gene: 9. CDR1 SGHTA and CDR2 FQGTGA come from the germline V gene. CDR3 protein: CASSPGLAGGVGETQYF. CDR3 sequence (DNA): TGTGCCAGCAGCCCGGGACTAGCGGGGGGAGTTGGGGAGACCCAGTACTTC.

This clonotype was counted a few times. The chain recombines TRBV12-3 or TRBV12-4 with TRBJ2-5, with D perhaps TRBD1 (6 bases). Trimming stripped 8 bases from V and 1 base from J, with 11 bases between. The CDR3 runs to 13 residues. CDR3 loop: CASAIRGQETQYF. The CDR3 nucleotides read TGTGCCAGCGCAATCAGGGGCCAAGAGACCCAGTACTTC.

This clonotype was counted ten times or more. The CDR3 protein is CASSPRQGLAGELFF. DNA of the CDR3: TGCGCCAGCAGCCCACGACAGGGTTTGGCCGGGGAGCTGTTTTTT. This chain links TRBV5-1 with TRBJ2-2, with TRBD1 matching 7 bases. This CDR3 is built from 15 residues. V lost 4 bases, J lost 6 bases, and 9 bases stayed unmatched. Germline loops: CDR1 SGHRS, CDR2 YFSETQ.

Ten or more counts support this clonotype. The chain is built from TRBV6-2 or TRBV6-3 and TRBJ1-1, with 7 bases identical to TRBD1. V lost 3 bases and J lost 4; bases outside the gene matches: 5. Germline V lookup: CDR1 MNHEY, CDR2 SVGEGT. The CDR3 runs to 14 residues. The CDR3 sequence: CASSYFGQATEAFF. The CDR3 DNA reads TGTGCCAGCAGTTATTTCGGACAGGCCACTGAAGCTTTCTTT.

This clonotype was recorded many times. This sequence joins TRBV18 and TRBJ1-2, with 9 nucleotides matching TRBD1. V shed 2 bases and J 5 bases; nucleotides not matched to a gene: 3. CDR1 is KGHSH and CDR2 is LQKENI in the germline V gene. This CDR3 region has 14 residues. The CDR3 spells CASSPGDRAYGYTF. The DNA of the CDR3 is TGTGCCAGCTCACCAGGGGACAGGGCATATGGCTACACCTTC.

The table lists this clonotype with a few counts. The chain combines TRBV3-1 with TRBJ2-2; possibly TRBD2 for D (5 bases). The germline CDR1 and CDR2 sequences are LGHDT and YNNKEL (reference sequence). The V end was cut by 6 bases, the J end by 4 bases, with 12 bases between. CDR3 length: 14 residues. The CDR3 nucleotides read TGTGCCAGCAGTCCAGCGGTGAGCACCGGGGAGCTGTTTTTT. Residues: CASSPAVSTGELFF.

This clonotype has a count of ten or more. V and J are TRBV10-3 and TRBJ2-5; D may match TRBD1 or TRBD2 (5 bases each). The CDR3 is 14 amino acids. Germline loops: CDR1 ENHRY, CDR2 SYGVKD. V was cut by 0 bases and J by 8 bases, with 13 bases left in between. CDR3 sequence: CAISESRGARTQYF. The CDR3 DNA follows: TGTGCCATCAGTGAGTCGAGGGGAGCGAGAACCCAGTACTTC.

This clonotype has just a few counts. The rearrangement uses TRBV5-1 and TRBJ2-3, with 7 bases matching TRBD2. This CDR3 spans 15 amino acids. The germline CDR1 and CDR2 sequences are SGHRS and YFSETQ. J lost 4 bases, V lost 9 bases, and 14 bases had no gene match. The CDR3 sequence: CATKTAAGEADTQYF. In DNA form, the CDR3 reads TGCGCCACCAAAACTGCCGCGGGAGAGGCAGATACGCAGTATTTT.

This clonotype has a count of ten or more. This rearrangement joins TRBV7-2 to TRBJ1-5; D not resolved. The CDR3 has 12 amino acids. Germline V gene data show CDR1 as SGHTA and CDR2 as FQGNSA. The V and J ends lost 1 base and 7 bases respectively, with 5 bases between them. CDR3 nucleotide sequence: TGTGCCAGCAGCTTAGATGCCCAGCCCCAGCATTTT. Translation gives CASSLDAQPQHF.

Many counts were recorded for this clonotype. V and J are TRBV6-5 and TRBJ2-1, with no clear D. The CDR3 length is 14 residues. The V gene's germline CDR1 is MNHEY and CDR2 SVGAGI. V lost 6 bases, J lost 2 bases, and 11 bases lay in between. As DNA, the CDR3 is TGTGCCAGCAGCCCAACGGGTACCTACAATGAGCAGTTCTTC. This codes for CASSPTGTYNEQFF.

In its sample, this clonotype was seen many times. This chain uses TRBV11-3 with TRBJ2-1; TRBD2 aligns across 7 bases. V shed 5 bases and J 0 bases; nucleotides not matched to a gene: 7. CDR3 length: 16 residues. Germline-derived CDR1 and CDR2 are SGHNT and YENEEA. The CDR3 coding sequence is TGTGCCAGCAGCCGGATGGGGGGGGACTCCTACAATGAGCAGTTCTTC. Protein product: CASSRMGGDSYNEQFF.

The rearrangement uses TRBV20-1 and TRBJ2-1; the match to TRBD2 covers 9 bases. Per germline, CDR1 DFQATT and CDR2 SNEGSKA (reference sequence). This CDR3 is 15 amino acids long. With V trimmed by 2 bases and J by 3 bases, 5 bases remained unmatched. CDR3 bases: TGCAGTGCTAGAACGGCTAGCGGGATCTACAATGAGCAGTTCTTC. This sequence encodes CSARTASGIYNEQFF.

By share, this clonotype counts as hyperexpanded (1% or more). The rearrangement uses TRBV12-3 or TRBV12-4 and TRBJ1-5; the D gene is possibly TRBD1 (5 bases). V dropped 3 bases and J dropped 8 bases, with 11 bases sitting between them. The CDR3 contains 13 residues. The CDR3 loop is CASSLLGVEPQHF. In nucleotides, the CDR3 is TGTGCCAGCAGTTTGTTAGGGGTTGAGCCCCAGCATTTT.

This clonotype appeared many times. The chain combines TRBV12-3 or TRBV12-4 with TRBJ2-1; TRBD2 matches at 11 bases. Germline trimming cut 2 bases from V and 7 bases from J; bases unmatched to any gene: 4. The CDR3 runs 15 residues. CDR3 loop: CASSLIAGGQNEQFF. The DNA for the CDR3 is TGTGCCAGCAGTTTAATAGCGGGAGGGCAGAATGAGCAGTTCTTC.